This TCR beta chain was identified in a study of regulatory T cells in long-lasting Graves disease. General study findings and limits: Patients whose Graves' disease persisted exhibited lower TCR diversity than those newly diagnosed.

This clonotype was seen a few times. The antigen is not known. This CDR3 region has 12 residues. Germline V lookup: CDR1 SGHTA, CDR2 FQGNSA. V lost 1 base and J 7 bases, leaving 7 bases between the germline ends. Arm-PCR with iRepertoire HTBI primers amplified the CDR3 regions for these TCR beta libraries. From the multiplex PCR reads, TCRdb called clonotypes with MiXCR, one entry per CDR3 protein. The top ten clones hold about two fifths of a sample with about 660,000 distinct CDR3 sequences, 30% of them seen once. Time point: persistent/refractory GD, antithyroid drugs over 5 years with positive TRAb. Extracted RNA from PBMCs served as the source of the TCR library.

The V and J genes are TRBV7-2 and TRBJ1-2; no firm D call. The clonotype comes from a female donor with Graves disease. The source was peripheral blood mononuclear cells (PBMCs), collected when the disease was refractory, from a patient treated with antithyroid drugs. The CDR3 DNA follows: TGTGCCAGCAGCTTAGTGCGGGGTGGCTACACCTTC. Encoded protein: CASSLVRGGYTF.